This entry features one TCR beta chain sequence. Its matching antigen is unknown. Using immunoSEQ multiplex PCR, the repertoire was profiled, and TCRdb retains in-frame clones only, with some absent. The sample has over 110,000 clones; around 84% are singletons. These data come from a study of cytomegalovirus exposure and HLA in healthy donors. The wider study: The approximately 120 validation repertoires were reported in a later analysis to have been generated on the same platform as the approximately 700 first-cohort repertoires. Study results and limitations: One later analysis, an examination of the approximately 120 validation repertoires, found that first-cohort TCR clusters tended to co-occur in them.

V was shortened by 10 bases and J by 10 bases, with 17 bases between the two germline ends. The CDR3 is 12 residues long. Germline values: CDR1 ENHRY, CDR2 SYGVKD. Separation from the 666-subject first cohort characterized the roughly 120-subject validation cohort, to which the donors belonged. The TCR sequence derives from a man aged 18 to 35 in good health and CMV-seropositive. What was sequenced was PBMCs. J is TRBJ2-1 and V is TRBV10-3, with D perhaps matching TRBD2 (6 bases). The CDR3 DNA sequence: TGTGCCACCGAGGGATCTAGCGCAGAGCAGTTCTTC. This gives the protein CATEGSSAEQFF.